These 27 T cell receptor beta chains were all obtained from the same sample, sequenced in a study of cytomegalovirus exposure and HLA in healthy donors. The PCR was carried out with 60 Vbeta primers and 13 Jbeta primers. Only in-frame clones appear in the TCRdb table, and some are missing; sequencing was by immunoSEQ multiplex PCR. Among about 140,000 clones listed, roughly 66% were seen once. The sequencing sample was made of PBMCs. The source is a woman between 55 and 75 years old in good health and CMV-seronegative.

The V call is TRBV5-1, the J call TRBJ2-7, with D maybe TRBD2 (5 bases). The germline V gene encodes CDR1 SGHRS and CDR2 YFSETQ. The CDR3 runs to 15 residues. Trimming took off 2 bases at V and 3 bases at J, with 15 bases between the two ends. CDR3 nucleotide sequence: TGCGCCAGCAGCTTTGGGTCCGGCCGGGGCTACGAGCAGTACTTC. This gives the protein CASSFGSGRGYEQYF.

This clone has a single count. The gene calls are TRBV6-1 and TRBJ1-5; the match to TRBD1 covers 7 bases. V shed 5 bases and J 1 base; nucleotides not matched to a gene: 14. The CDR3 is 18 residues long. Germline V gene lookup returns CDR1 MNHNS and CDR2 SASEGT. The CDR3 sequence is CASSQGGGSSRSNQPQHF. CDR3 coding DNA: TGTGCCAGCAGTCAAGGAGGGGGCTCCTCTAGAAGCAATCAGCCCCAGCATTTT.

The genes are TRBV5-1 and TRBJ2-5; unclear D gene. The germline V gene has CDR1 SGHRS and CDR2 YFSETQ. The CDR3 sequence is 16 residues long. Trimming cost V 0 bases and J 2 bases, with 14 bases left between them. The CDR3 loop reads CASSLGPFRPQETQYF. The CDR3 bases are TGCGCCAGCAGCTTGGGCCCTTTCAGGCCTCAAGAGACCCAGTACTTC.

The gene calls are TRBV19 and TRBJ2-3; tentative D call: TRBD2 (8 bases). V lost 3 bases, J lost 9 bases, and 25 bases lay in between. CDR3 size: 17 residues. Germline loops: CDR1 LNHDA, CDR2 SQIVND (reference sequence). The chain's CDR3 is CASSIGVAGTTRGTQYF. Written as DNA, the CDR3 is TGTGCCAGTAGTATCGGGGTAGCGGGAACTACCAGGGGGACGCAGTATTTT.

The V call is TRBV18, the J call TRBJ2-1, with TRBD1 as a possible D gene (6 bases). Germline-derived CDR1 and CDR2 are KGHSH and LQKENI. The CDR3 has 12 amino acids. V lost 6 bases, J lost 7 bases, and 10 bases lay in between. The CDR3 reads CASSLQGNEQFF. The DNA of the CDR3 is TGTGCCAGCTCGCTACAGGGAAATGAGCAGTTCTTC.

The V and J genes are TRBV5-6 and TRBJ2-5; D may be TRBD2 (5 bases). V lost 6 bases and J lost 2, with 11 bases in between. CDR3 length: 13 residues. CDR1 SGHDT and CDR2 YYEEEE come from the germline V gene. The CDR3 DNA sequence: TGTGCCAGCACCCCGGGGATACAAGAGACCCAGTACTTC. Translating gives CASTPGIQETQYF.

This clone is a singleton in its sample. The genes are TRBV7-3 and TRBJ2-1, with unresolved D. With 8 bases removed from V and 9 bases from J, the gap between germline ends came to 17 bases. The CDR3 sequence is 13 residues long. The germline V gene has CDR1 SGHTA and CDR2 FQGTGA. CDR3 loop: CASGVARQREQFF. DNA for the CDR3: TGTGCCAGCGGAGTAGCCCGCCAACGTGAGCAGTTCTTC.

The chain recombines TRBV4-2 with TRBJ2-7; TRBD1 matches at 10 bases. The ends lost 4 bases at V and 2 bases at J; junction bases unmatched: 2. The CDR3 extends over 14 amino acids. Germline CDR1 and CDR2: LGHNA and YNFKEQ. The CDR3 reads CASSLGTGAYEQYF. In DNA, the CDR3 is TGTGCCAGCAGCCTCGGGACAGGGGCCTACGAGCAGTACTTC.

This clone has more than one count but fewer than ten. The gene calls are TRBV6-5 and TRBJ1-1, with a possible D match to TRBD1 (6 bases). Germline CDR1 is MNHEY and CDR2 is SVGAGI. This CDR3 spans 13 amino acids. Trimming shortened V by 6 bases and J by 9 bases, and 17 bases separated the two germline ends. CDR3 sequence reads: CASRQGVDRKAFF. The CDR3 bases are TGTGCCAGCAGACAGGGAGTAGACCGTAAAGCTTTCTTT.

The chain recombines TRBV28 with TRBJ2-7; TRBD1 matches at 7 bases. The trim removed 6 bases at V and 2 bases at J, leaving 4 bases unmatched. The CDR3 length is 13 residues. Per germline, CDR1 MDHEN and CDR2 SYDVKM. This CDR3 reads CASRRQGTYEQYF. DNA of the CDR3: TGTGCCAGCAGGAGACAGGGAACCTACGAGCAGTACTTC.

In this sample, this clone turned up a few times. The chain couples TRBV7-2 to TRBJ2-3, with D unclear. CDR1 is SGHTA, CDR2 FQGNSA, per germline. Trimming took 1 base from V and 4 from J, leaving 12 bases between them. CDR3 length: 15 residues. The CDR3 DNA sequence: TGTGCCAGCAGCTTAGACACAAACCCATCAGATACGCAGTATTTT. Translation: CASSLDTNPSDTQYF.

The chain uses TRBV5-1 and TRBJ1-1; TRBD1 matches at 7 bases. Germline V gene sequence: CDR1 SGHRS, CDR2 YFSETQ. Trimming removed 1 base from V and 3 bases from J; junction bases left unmatched: 6. This CDR3 is built from 15 residues. CDR3 loop: CASSLKGRGYTEAFF. CDR3 nucleotide sequence: TGCGCCAGCAGCTTGAAGGGCAGGGGGTACACTGAAGCTTTCTTT.

This chain uses TRBV19 with TRBJ2-3, with 9 positions matching TRBD1. Germline V CDR1 and CDR2: LNHDA, SQIVND (reference sequence). CDR3 length: 15 residues. With V trimmed by 5 bases and J by 1 base, 4 bases remained unmatched. CDR3 residues: CASSPRDRGTDTQYF. In DNA form, the CDR3 reads TGTGCCAGTAGTCCGCGGGACAGGGGCACAGATACGCAGTATTTT.

The V gene is TRBV7-6, the J gene TRBJ2-3; 8 positions agree with TRBD2. The CDR3 is 14 residues long. Germline loops: CDR1 SGHVS, CDR2 FNYEAQ. V dropped 5 bases and J dropped 6; count of bases not matched to a gene: 7. As DNA, the CDR3 is TGTGCCAGCAGCCAAGGCGGGGGGCGGGATACGCAGTATTTT. Its protein is CASSQGGGRDTQYF.

The genes are TRBV7-9 and TRBJ2-2; TRBD1 agrees at 7 bases. The V and J ends lost 5 bases and 7 bases, in that order; junction bases with no gene match: 13. CDR1 and CDR2 from the germline V gene are SEHNR and FQNEAQ (reference sequence). The CDR3 runs 16 residues. CDR3 protein: CASSRADRELHGELFF. The CDR3 DNA follows: TGTGCCAGCAGCCGTGCAGACAGGGAATTGCACGGGGAGCTGTTTTTT.

The rearrangement links TRBV28 to TRBJ2-6; TRBD1 is a possible D gene (6 bases). V lost 5 bases and J lost 0, with 8 bases in between. Germline assignment: CDR1 MDHEN and CDR2 SYDVKM. The CDR3 totals 15 residues. CDR3 residues: CASSQQGSGANVLTF. The CDR3 nucleotides read TGTGCCAGCAGTCAACAGGGCTCTGGGGCCAACGTCCTGACTTTC.

As concerns this clone: One junction end does not reproduce the germline sequence, and a read error may be involved. This chain joins TRBV29-1 and TRBJ2-3; TRBD2 aligns across 10 bases. The CDR3 is 14 amino acids. Germline V gene lookup returns CDR1 SQVTM and CDR2 ANQGSEA. The CDR3 loop is CSVASGRGTNTQYF. DNA of the CDR3: TGCAGCGTTGCGAGCGGGAGGGGCACAAATACGCAGTATTTT.

The chain couples TRBV9 to TRBJ2-3; tentative D call: TRBD1 (7 bases). This CDR3 contains 16 residues. Germline CDR1 is SGDLS and CDR2 is YYNGEE. V was pared by 4 bases and J by 0 bases, with 15 bases between. The CDR3 loop is CASSPLGGQSTDTQYF. For the CDR3, the DNA is TGTGCCAGCAGCCCATTGGGGGGACAGAGCACAGATACGCAGTATTTT.

The rearrangement uses TRBV5-1 and TRBJ2-5; 11 positions match TRBD1. This CDR3 comprises 16 residues. The J segment lost 1 base and the V segment lost 3 bases, leaving 5 bases of the junction unmatched. Per the germline V gene, CDR1 is SGHRS and CDR2 is YFSETQ. CDR3 coding DNA: TGCGCCAGCAGCTACCTCGGGACAGGGGGCCAAGAGACCCAGTACTTC. It encodes CASSYLGTGGQETQYF.

This clone was found a few times. This CDR3 is CASSLGLAAQGLDTQYF. The CDR3 DNA is TGTGCCAGCAGCTTAGGACTAGCGGCCCAGGGGTTAGATACGCAGTATTTT. The chain couples TRBV7-2 to TRBJ2-3, with TRBD2 identical over 9 bases. The CDR3 runs 17 residues. Germline CDR1 is SGHTA and CDR2 is FQGNSA. The trim removed 1 base at V and 5 bases at J, leaving 10 bases unmatched.

The J gene is TRBJ2-7, the V gene TRBV27; TRBD1 aligns across 11 bases. The germline V gene encodes CDR1 MNHEY and CDR2 SMNVEV (reference sequence). The CDR3 sequence is 15 residues long. After removal of 3 bases from V and 7 bases from J, the junction contained 8 bases not matched to a gene. The CDR3 bases are TGTGCCAGCAGTTTTGGTGGACAGGGGGCCGGAGAGCAGTACTTC. It encodes CASSFGGQGAGEQYF.

This clone was detected a few times. The chain links TRBV5-5 to TRBJ1-1; D might be TRBD1 (5 bases). Deletions cut 10 bases from V and 5 bases from J, with 18 bases between. There are 13 residues in the CDR3. Germline V lookup: CDR1 SGHKS, CDR2 YYEKEE (reference sequence). CDR3 in amino acids: CASRREWGTEAFF. CDR3 in DNA: TGTGCCTCCCGGAGGGAGTGGGGGACTGAAGCTTTCTTT. The full variable domain, in which reference TRBV5-5 and TRBJ1-1 provide the parts outside the CDR3, is DAGVTQSPTHLIKTRGQQVTLRCSPISGHKSVSWYQQVLGQGPQFIFQYYEKEERGRGNFPDRFSARQFPNYSSELNVNALLLGDSALYLCASRREWGTEAFFGQGTRLTVV.

V gene TRBV18 combines with J gene TRBJ2-7, with D tentatively TRBD1 (6 bases). V lost 4 bases and J lost 2, with 9 bases in between. Per germline, CDR1 KGHSH and CDR2 LQKENI. The CDR3 runs to 13 residues. The CDR3 loop reads CASSRTETYEQYF. CDR3 DNA sequence: TGTGCCAGCTCACGGACAGAAACCTACGAGCAGTACTTC.

The chain has TRBV7-2 and TRBJ2-3; 8 positions agree with TRBD2. The CDR3 spans 16 residues. J was trimmed by 2 bases and V by 5 bases; bases with no gene match: 9. CDR1 and CDR2 (germline): SGHTA, FQGNSA. CDR3 coding DNA: TGTGCCAGCAGCCCTGTGGGCGGGGGGAACACAGATACGCAGTATTTT. This gives the protein CASSPVGGGNTDTQYF.

As for this clone: Compared with germline, one end of the junction differs, possibly owing to a read error. V gene TRBV7-9 combines with J gene TRBJ2-3, with 8 bases lining up with TRBD2. This CDR3 is built from 15 residues. Germline V CDR1 and CDR2: SEHNR, FQNEAQ (reference sequence). The CDR3 bases are TGTTCCAGCAGCTTACTGCGGGGGGACACAGATACGCAGTATTTT. This translates into CSSSLLRGDTDTQYF.

The J gene is TRBJ1-6, the V gene TRBV6-1; TRBD1 matches 11 bases. The junction had 4 bases not matched to a gene; V was cut back by 6 bases and J by 9 bases. This CDR3 contains 14 residues. Germline values: CDR1 MNHNS, CDR2 SASEGT. The DNA for the CDR3 is TGTGCCAGCAGAGGACAGGGGGCCGTTTCACCCCTCCACTTT. It translates to CASRGQGAVSPLHF.

This sequence joins TRBV2 and TRBJ2-4; maybe TRBD1 (6 bases). Germline V gene data show CDR1 as SNHLY and CDR2 as FYNNEI. The CDR3 contains 15 residues. Trimming cost V 7 bases and J 3 bases, with 16 bases left between them. The CDR3 DNA follows: TGTGCCAGCAACCCAGATACAGGGAGCAAAAACATTCAGTACTTC. Protein sequence: CASNPDTGSKNIQYF.